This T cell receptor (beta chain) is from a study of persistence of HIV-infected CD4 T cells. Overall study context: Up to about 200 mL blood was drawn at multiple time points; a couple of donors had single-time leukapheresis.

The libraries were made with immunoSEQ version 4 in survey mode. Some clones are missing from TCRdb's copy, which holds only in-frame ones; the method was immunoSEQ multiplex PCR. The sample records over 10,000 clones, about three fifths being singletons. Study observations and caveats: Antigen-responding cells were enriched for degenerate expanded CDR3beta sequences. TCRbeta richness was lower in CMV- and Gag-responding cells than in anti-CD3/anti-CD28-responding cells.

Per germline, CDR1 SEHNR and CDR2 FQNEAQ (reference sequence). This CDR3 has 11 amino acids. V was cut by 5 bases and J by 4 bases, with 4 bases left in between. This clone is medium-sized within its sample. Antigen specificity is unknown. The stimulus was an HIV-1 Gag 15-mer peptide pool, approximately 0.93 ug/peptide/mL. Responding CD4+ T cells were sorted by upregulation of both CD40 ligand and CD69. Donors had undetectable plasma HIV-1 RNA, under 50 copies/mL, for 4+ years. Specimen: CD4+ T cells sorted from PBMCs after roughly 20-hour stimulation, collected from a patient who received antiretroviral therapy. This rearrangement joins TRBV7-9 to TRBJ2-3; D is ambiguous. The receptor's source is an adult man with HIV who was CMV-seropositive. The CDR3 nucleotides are TGTGCCAGCAGCCTGGCAGATACGCAGTATTTT. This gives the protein CASSLADTQYF.